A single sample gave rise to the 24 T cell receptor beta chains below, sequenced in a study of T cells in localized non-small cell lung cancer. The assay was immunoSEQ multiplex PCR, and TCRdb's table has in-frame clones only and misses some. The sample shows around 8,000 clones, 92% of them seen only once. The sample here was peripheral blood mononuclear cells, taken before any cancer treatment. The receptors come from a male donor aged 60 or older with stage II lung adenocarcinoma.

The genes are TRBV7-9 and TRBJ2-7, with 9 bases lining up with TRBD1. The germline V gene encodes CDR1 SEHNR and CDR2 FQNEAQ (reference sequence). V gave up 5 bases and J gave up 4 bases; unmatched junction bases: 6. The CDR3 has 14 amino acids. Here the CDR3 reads CASSPGTGQYEQYF. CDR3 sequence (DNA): TGTGCCAGCAGCCCGGGGACAGGGCAATACGAGCAGTACTTC.

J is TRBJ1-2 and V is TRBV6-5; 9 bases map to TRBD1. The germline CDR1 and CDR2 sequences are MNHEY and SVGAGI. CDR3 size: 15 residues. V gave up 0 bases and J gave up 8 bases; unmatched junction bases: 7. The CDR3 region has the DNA TGTGCCAGCAGTTACTCGAAACAGGGGGCCCGAGGCTACACCTTC. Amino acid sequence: CASSYSKQGARGYTF.

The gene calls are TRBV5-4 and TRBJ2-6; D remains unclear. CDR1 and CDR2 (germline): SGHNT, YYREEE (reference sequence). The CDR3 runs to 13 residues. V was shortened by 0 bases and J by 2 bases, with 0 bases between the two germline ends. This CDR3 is CASSLAGANVLTF. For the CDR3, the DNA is TGTGCCAGCAGCTTGGCTGGGGCCAACGTCCTGACTTTC.

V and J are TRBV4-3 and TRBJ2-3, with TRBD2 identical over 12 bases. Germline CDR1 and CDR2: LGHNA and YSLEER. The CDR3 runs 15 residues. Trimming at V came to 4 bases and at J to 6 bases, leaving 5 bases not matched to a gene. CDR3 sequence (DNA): TGCGCCAGCAGCCGGACTAGCGGGGACCCCGATACGCAGTATTTT. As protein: CASSRTSGDPDTQYF.

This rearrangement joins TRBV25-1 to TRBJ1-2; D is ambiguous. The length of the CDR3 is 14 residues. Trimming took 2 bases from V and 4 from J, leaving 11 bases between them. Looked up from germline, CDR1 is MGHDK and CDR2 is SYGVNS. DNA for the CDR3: TGTGCCAGCAGTGAACGGTTCATGTCCTATGGCTACACCTTC. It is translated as CASSERFMSYGYTF.

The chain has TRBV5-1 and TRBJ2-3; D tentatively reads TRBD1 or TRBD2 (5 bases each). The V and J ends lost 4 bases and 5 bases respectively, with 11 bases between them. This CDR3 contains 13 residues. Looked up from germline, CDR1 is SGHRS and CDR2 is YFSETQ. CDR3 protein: CASSRSRGDTQYF. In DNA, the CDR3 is TGCGCCAGCAGCCGCTCGAGGGGAGATACGCAGTATTTT.

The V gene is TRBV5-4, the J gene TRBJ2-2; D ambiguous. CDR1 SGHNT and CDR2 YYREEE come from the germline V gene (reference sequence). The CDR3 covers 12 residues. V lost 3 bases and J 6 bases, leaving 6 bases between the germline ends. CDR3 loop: CASSYEAGELFF. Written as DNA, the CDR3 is TGTGCCAGCAGCTATGAGGCCGGGGAGCTGTTTTTT. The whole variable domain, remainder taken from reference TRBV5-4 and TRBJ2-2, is ETGVTQSPTHLIKTRGQQVTLRCSSQSGHNTVSWYQQALGQGPQFIFQYYREEENGRGNFPPRFSGLQFPNYSSELNVNALELDDSALYLCASSYEAGELFFGEGSRLTVL.

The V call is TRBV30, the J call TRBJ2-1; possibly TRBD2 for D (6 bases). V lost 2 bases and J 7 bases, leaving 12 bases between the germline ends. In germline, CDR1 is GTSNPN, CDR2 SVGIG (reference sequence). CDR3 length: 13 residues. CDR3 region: CAWSLGGANEQFF. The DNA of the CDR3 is TGTGCCTGGAGTCTTGGCGGGGCAAATGAGCAGTTCTTC.

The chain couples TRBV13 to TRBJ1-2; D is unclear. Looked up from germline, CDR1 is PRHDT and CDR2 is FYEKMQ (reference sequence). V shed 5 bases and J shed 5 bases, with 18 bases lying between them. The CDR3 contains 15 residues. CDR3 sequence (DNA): TGTGCCAGCAGCCTACGGGCGAACACGCTGTATGGCTACACCTTC. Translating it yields CASSLRANTLYGYTF.

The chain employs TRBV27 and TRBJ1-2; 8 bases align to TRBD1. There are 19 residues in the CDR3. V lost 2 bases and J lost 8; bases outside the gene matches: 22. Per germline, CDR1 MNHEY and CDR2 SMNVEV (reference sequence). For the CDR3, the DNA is TGTGCCAGCAGTTTAAATTCGGCCATTTCGGTAACGACAGGGGACGGCTACACCTTC. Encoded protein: CASSLNSAISVTTGDGYTF.

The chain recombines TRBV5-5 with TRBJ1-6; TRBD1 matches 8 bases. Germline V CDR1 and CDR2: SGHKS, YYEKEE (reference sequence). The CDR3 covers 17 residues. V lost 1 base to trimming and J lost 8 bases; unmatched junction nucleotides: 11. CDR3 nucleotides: TGTGCCAGCAGCTTGAAACAGGGGGATTGGTATGATTCACCCCTCCACTTT. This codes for CASSLKQGDWYDSPLHF.

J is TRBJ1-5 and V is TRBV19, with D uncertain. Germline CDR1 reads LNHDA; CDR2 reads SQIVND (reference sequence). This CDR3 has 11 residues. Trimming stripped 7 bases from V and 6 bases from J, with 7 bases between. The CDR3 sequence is CASIPPQPQHF. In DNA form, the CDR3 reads TGTGCCAGTATACCCCCTCAGCCCCAGCATTTT.

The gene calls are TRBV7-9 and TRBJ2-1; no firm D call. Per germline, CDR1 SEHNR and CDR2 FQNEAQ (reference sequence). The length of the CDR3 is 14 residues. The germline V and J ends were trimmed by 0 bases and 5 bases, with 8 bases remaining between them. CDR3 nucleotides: TGTGCCAGCAGCTTAGCCGCCGTAAACAATGAGCAGTTCTTC. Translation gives CASSLAAVNNEQFF.

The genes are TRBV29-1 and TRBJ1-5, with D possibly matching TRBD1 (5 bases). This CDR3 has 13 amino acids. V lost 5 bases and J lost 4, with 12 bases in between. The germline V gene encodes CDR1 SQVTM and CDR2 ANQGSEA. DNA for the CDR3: TGCAGCGTTACGGGGGGATTGAATCAGCCCCAGCATTTT. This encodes CSVTGGLNQPQHF.

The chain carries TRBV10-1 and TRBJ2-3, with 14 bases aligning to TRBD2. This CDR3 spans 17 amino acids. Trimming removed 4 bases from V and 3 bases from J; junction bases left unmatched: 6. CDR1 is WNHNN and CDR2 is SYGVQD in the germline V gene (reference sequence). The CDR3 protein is CASSGRTSGGPTDTQYF. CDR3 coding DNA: TGCGCCAGCAGTGGAAGGACTAGCGGGGGGCCAACAGATACGCAGTATTTT.

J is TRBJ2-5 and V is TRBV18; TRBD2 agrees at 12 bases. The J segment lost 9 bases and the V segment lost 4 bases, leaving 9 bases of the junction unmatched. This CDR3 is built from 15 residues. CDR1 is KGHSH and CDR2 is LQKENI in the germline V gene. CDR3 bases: TGTGCCAGCTCACTACCGGGACTAGCGGGTTCGTCCCAGTACTTC. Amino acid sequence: CASSLPGLAGSSQYF. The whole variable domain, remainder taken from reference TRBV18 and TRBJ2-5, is NAGVMQNPRHLVRRRGQEARLRCSPMKGHSHVYWYRQLPEEGLKFMVYLQKENIIDESGMPKERFSAEFPKEGPSILRIQQVVRGDSAAYFCASSLPGLAGSSQYFGPGTRLLVL.

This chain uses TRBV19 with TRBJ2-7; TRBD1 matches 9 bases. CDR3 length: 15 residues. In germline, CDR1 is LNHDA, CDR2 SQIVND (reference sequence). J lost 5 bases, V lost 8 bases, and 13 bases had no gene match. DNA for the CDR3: TGTGCCAGTGCCCGCCCGGGACAGGGCGTCCACGAGCAGTACTTC. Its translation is CASARPGQGVHEQYF.

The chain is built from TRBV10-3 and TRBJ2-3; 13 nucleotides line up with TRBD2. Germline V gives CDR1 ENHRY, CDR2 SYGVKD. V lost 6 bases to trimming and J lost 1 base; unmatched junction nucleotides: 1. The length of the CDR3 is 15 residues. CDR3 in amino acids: CAIRGTSGGTDTQYF. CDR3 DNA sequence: TGTGCCATCAGGGGGACTAGCGGGGGCACAGATACGCAGTATTTT.

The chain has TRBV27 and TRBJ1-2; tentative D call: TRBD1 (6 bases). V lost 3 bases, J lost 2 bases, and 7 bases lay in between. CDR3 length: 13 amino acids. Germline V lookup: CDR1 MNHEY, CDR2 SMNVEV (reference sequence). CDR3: CASSFDRNYGYTF. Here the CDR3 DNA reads TGTGCCAGCAGTTTCGACAGGAACTATGGCTACACCTTC.

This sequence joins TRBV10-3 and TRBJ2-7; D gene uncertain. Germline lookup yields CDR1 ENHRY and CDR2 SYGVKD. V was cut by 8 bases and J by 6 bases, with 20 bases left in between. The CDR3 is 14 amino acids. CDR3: CAIGEGPLTPEQYF. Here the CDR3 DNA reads TGTGCCATCGGGGAAGGACCGTTGACCCCCGAGCAGTACTTC.

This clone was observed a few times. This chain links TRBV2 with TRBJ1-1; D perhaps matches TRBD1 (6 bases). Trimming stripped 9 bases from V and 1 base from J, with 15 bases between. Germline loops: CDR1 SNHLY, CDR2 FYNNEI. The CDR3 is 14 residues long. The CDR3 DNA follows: TGTGCCAGATCAGGGGCTCAGGCGAACACTGAAGCTTTCTTT. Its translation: CARSGAQANTEAFF.

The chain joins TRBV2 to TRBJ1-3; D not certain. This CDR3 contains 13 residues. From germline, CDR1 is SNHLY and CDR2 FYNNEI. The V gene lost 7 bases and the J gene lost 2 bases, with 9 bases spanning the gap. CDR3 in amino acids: CASTSSTGNTIYF. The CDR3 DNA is TGTGCCAGCACCTCATCAACTGGAAACACCATATATTTT.

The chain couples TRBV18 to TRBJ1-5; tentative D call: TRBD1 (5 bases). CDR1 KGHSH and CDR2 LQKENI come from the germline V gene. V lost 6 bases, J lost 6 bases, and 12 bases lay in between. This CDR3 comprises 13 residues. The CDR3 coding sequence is TGTGCCAGCTCGCAGGGTCGGGGTCAGCCCCAGCATTTT. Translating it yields CASSQGRGQPQHF.

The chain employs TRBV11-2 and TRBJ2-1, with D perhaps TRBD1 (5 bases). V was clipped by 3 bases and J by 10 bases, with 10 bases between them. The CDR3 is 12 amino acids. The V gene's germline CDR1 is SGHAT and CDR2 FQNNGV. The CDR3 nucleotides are TGTGCCAGCAGCTTGGGGCTGGGGGAGCAGTTCTTC. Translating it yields CASSLGLGEQFF. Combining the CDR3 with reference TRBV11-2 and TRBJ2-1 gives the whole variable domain EAGVAQSPRYKIIEKRQSVAFWCNPISGHATLYWYQQILGQGPKLLIQFQNNGVVDDSQLPKDRFSAERLKGVDSTLKIQPAKLEDSAVYLCASSLGLGEQFFGPGTRLTVL.